This T cell receptor (beta chain) comes out of a study of regulatory T cells in long-lasting Graves disease. CDR3 length equals 15 residues. From germline, CDR1 is MNHNS and CDR2 SASEGT. V lost 7 bases, J lost 4 bases, and 17 bases lay in between. This clonotype was observed at least ten times. Stated time point: newly diagnosed GD, antithyroid drugs for less than 3 months. RNA from PBMCs was the source of the TCR library. Building the TCR beta libraries relied on iRepertoire HTBI primers, and CDR3 regions underwent Arm-PCR. TCRdb re-derived calls from the multiplex PCR reads in MiXCR, one entry per CDR3 protein. The sample contains roughly 520,000 distinct CDR3 sequences, around 12% of which appear only once. The same sample was also studied in work on T cells in Graves' hyperthyroidism and ophthalmopathy. Per that study: During a first-round RT-PCR of the TCR CDR3, the HTBI primer set was used.

The V gene is TRBV6-1, the J gene TRBJ2-1; TRBD2 is a possible D gene (6 bases). This sequence originates from a woman aged 30 to 39 with Graves disease. Sequencing used peripheral blood mononuclear cells (PBMCs), obtained at new diagnosis, from a patient treated with antithyroid drugs. The CDR3 region has the DNA TGTGCCAGCACGTCGGGACGGGAGATGTACAATGAGCAGTTCTTC. Translating gives CASTSGREMYNEQFF.